This is a list of T cell receptor beta chains from one sample in a study of shared clonotypes between healthy human individuals. Sequenced by immunoSEQ multiplex PCR; TCRdb stores in-frame clones only, minus some. The sample yields 980,000 or so clones, 76% seen once. The material sequenced was memory CD4+ T cells sorted from blood. Source of these receptors: a man aged 18 to 30 in good health. CDR3s include the opening cysteine and the closing phenylalanine or tryptophan.

CDR3aa: CASSPGGYGTDTQYF
len: 15
j_gene: TRBJ2-3
v_gene: TRBV7-8

CDR3aa: CASSLAVGLEETQYF
len: 15
j_gene: TRBJ2-5
v_gene: TRBV7-8

CDR3aa: CASSQGQRNTEAFF
len: 14
j_gene: TRBJ1-1
v_gene: TRBV4-1

CDR3aa: CASSDLWDRENGYTF
len: 15
j_gene: TRBJ1-2
v_gene: TRBV2

CDR3aa: CAINQRSSGNTIYF
len: 14
j_gene: TRBJ1-3
v_gene: TRBV10-3

CDR3aa: CASSAPGGNEQYF
len: 13
j_gene: TRBJ2-7
v_gene: TRBV11-2

CDR3aa: CASSRSGQDRVSSGANVLTF
len: 20
j_gene: TRBJ2-6
v_gene: TRBV4-1

CDR3aa: CATRGQAHSGNTIYF
len: 15
j_gene: TRBJ1-3
v_gene: TRBV18

CDR3aa: CASSFGGFDTEAFF
len: 14
j_gene: TRBJ1-1
v_gene: TRBV27

CDR3aa: CASSRSGGSYEQYF
len: 14
j_gene: TRBJ2-7
v_gene: TRBV5-1

CDR3aa: CASSRGTGTEQETQYF
len: 16
j_gene: TRBJ2-5
v_gene: TRBV9

CDR3aa: CASSLGTTSYNEQFF
len: 15
j_gene: TRBJ2-1
v_gene: TRBV5-6

CDR3aa: CASSRYRGQSSYEQYF
len: 16
j_gene: TRBJ2-7
v_gene: TRBV5-4

CDR3aa: CASSKIQGNTEAFF
len: 14
j_gene: TRBJ1-1
v_gene: TRBV21-1

CDR3aa: CAISDGGEAKNIQYF
len: 15
j_gene: TRBJ2-4
v_gene: TRBV10-3